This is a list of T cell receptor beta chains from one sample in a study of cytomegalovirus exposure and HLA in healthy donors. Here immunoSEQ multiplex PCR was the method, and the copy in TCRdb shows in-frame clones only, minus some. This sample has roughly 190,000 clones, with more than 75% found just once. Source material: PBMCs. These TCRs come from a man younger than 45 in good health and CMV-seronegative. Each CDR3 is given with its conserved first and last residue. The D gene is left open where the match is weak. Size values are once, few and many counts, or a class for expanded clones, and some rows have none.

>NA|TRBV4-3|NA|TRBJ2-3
TGCGCCAGCAGCCAAGAACCGACTAGCACAGATACGCAGTATTTT
CASSQEPTSTDTQYF
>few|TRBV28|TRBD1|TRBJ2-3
TGTGCCACACGGGACAGCGTCCAAGTCGATACGCAGTATTTT
CATRDSVQVDTQYF
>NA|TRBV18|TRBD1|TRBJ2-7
TGTGCCAGCTCACAGGGGACAGGGAACGAGCAGTACTTC
CASSQGTGNEQYF
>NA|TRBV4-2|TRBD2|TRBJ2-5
TGTGCCAGCAGCCGACATTGGACTAGCGGGGGCCTTCAAGAGACCCAGTACTTC
CASSRHWTSGGLQETQYF
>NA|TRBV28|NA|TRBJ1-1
TGTGCCAGCAGCTCGACAGCTATGAACACTGAAGCTTTCTTT
CASSSTAMNTEAFF
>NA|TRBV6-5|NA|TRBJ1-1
TGTGCCAGCAGTTACTCGAGAGGTGGGGGGGAAGCTTTCTTT
CASSYSRGGGEAFF
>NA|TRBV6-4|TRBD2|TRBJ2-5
TGTGCCAGCAGTGAGGCTAGCGGGAGAGAGGCCCAGTACTTC
CASSEASGREAQYF
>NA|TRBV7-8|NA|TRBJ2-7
TGTGCCAGCAGCTTCCTCAACCTTCAGGGTTCCTACGAGCAGTACTTC
CASSFLNLQGSYEQYF
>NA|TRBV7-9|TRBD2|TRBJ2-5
TGTGCCAGCAGCTTCCCGGGGGGGCCGGAGCAGTACTTC
CASSFPGGPEQYF
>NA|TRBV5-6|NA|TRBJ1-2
TGTGCCAGCAGCTTGTCGCGAGAGGGGGTCAGGGGCTACACCTTC
CASSLSREGVRGYTF
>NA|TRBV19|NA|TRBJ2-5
TGTGCCAGTAGATTCTCGGGTGGGGAGACCCAGTACTTC
CASRFSGGETQYF
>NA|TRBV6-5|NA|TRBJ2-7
TGTGCCAGCAGAATAACCGGGACTCGGGAGCAGTACTTC
CASRITGTREQYF
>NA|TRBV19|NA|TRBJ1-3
TGTGCCAGTAGTATAGATCTCCTTCGGAGTGGGGCCGGAAACACCATATATTTT
CASSIDLLRSGAGNTIYF